The present TCR beta chain was sequenced within a study of Ad26.COV2.S vaccination and SARS-CoV-2 variants. Overall study context: Doses of Ad26.COV2.S were injected into muscle once or twice, 56 days apart.

The treatment denotes: around 19 received Ad26.COV2.S at low or high dose, single or two shots; several received placebo; per-sample allocation not given. After the first vaccine or placebo injection, samples were drawn on day 63. An Ad26 vector carrying the Wuhan-strain SARS-CoV-2 spike served as the vaccine. Study-level findings and limits: Reports say spike-specific CD8+ and CD4+ T cell responses covered substantial breadth after vaccination. It was found that vaccine and placebo recipients had similar non-spike TCR breadth.

Profiled with immunoSEQ multiplex PCR; TCRdb holds only in-frame clones, not every one. Of about 440,000 clones in the sample, roughly 88% were seen once. CDR3 length: 16 amino acids. The ends lost 0 bases at V and 5 bases at J; junction bases unmatched: 5. Germline lookup yields CDR1 KGHDR and CDR2 SFDVKD. On this clone itself: What it binds is not known.

This chain links TRBV24-1 with TRBJ2-7, with 11 bases lining up with TRBD2. This TCR came from a person between 18 and 65 years old who received the Ad26.COV2.S COVID-19 vaccine or a placebo. The sample in question was peripheral blood, obtained in a trial of Ad26.COV2.S vaccine versus placebo. CDR3 amino acids: CATSDLSASGRNEQYF. For the CDR3, the DNA is TGTGCCACCAGTGATTTGTCGGCTAGCGGGAGGAACGAGCAGTACTTC.